The present entry profiles one TCR beta chain with its context. These data belong to a study of CD8+ T cells in alopecia areata. The overall study: Oral tofacitinib, 5 to 10 mg twice daily, was given in an open-label trial.

cDNA reverse transcribed from extracted RNA served as the sequencing template. Sequenced by immunoSEQ multiplex PCR; TCRdb stores in-frame clones only, minus some. The table records 200,000 or so clones, over 45% of them present only once. Germline CDR1 is SGDLS and CDR2 is YYNGEE. CDR3 length: 15 amino acids. V shed 3 bases, J shed 4 bases, and the junction held 4 bases outside the gene matches. Documented treatment: oral pan-JAK inhibitor, 5-10 mg twice daily. J is TRBJ2-1 and V is TRBV9, with 10 bases matching TRBD2. The origin of this receptor is a human donor with alopecia areata. The input for sequencing was CD4+ T cells sorted from blood, taken at week 24, from a patient treated with tofacitinib. Here the CDR3 reads CASSESGGAYNEQFF. CDR3 sequence (DNA): TGTGCCAGCAGCGAAAGCGGGGGGGCGTACAATGAGCAGTTCTTC.